This T cell receptor beta chain was identified during a study of blood T cell repertoires in COVID-19. Study-wide background: Collection of acute and convalescent COVID-19 samples took place in the United States, Italy and Spain. Sources were T cells, B-cell-depleted T cells, or PBMCs; the material itself was cDNA or gDNA.

In the source study's methods: Amplifying reference gene primers gave estimates of nucleated cell counts. TCRdb's copy holds only in-frame clones and misses some; the assay was immunoSEQ multiplex PCR. V and J calls and clone size are as listed in that table; D and trimming were resolved from the DNA. The table has tens of thousands of clones, around nine tenths seen once. Trimming left V 6 bases short and J 4 bases short, with 6 bases between. The CDR3 covers 12 residues. Per germline, CDR1 MNHEY and CDR2 SVGAGI. The sequence was obtained from a human donor in a cohort sampled during active COVID-19. Sequencing was done on a sample of peripheral blood. The V call is TRBV6-5, the J call TRBJ2-2; D unclear. CDR3 nucleotide sequence: TGTGCCAGCAGGCAGATCACCGGGGAGCTGTTTTTT. Amino acid sequence: CASRQITGELFF.